This T cell receptor (beta chain) derives from a study of blood T cell repertoires in COVID-19. About the research overall: T cells, B-cell-depleted T cells, or PBMCs provided the cDNA or gDNA that served as material.

The V and J ends lost 2 bases and 9 bases respectively, with 12 bases between them. Germline V gene lookup returns CDR1 MNHEY and CDR2 SMNVEV (reference sequence). CDR3 length equals 13 residues. Libraries were prepared by immunoSEQ multiplex PCR; TCRdb keeps only in-frame clonotypes and omits some of them. This sample yields tens of thousands of clones, of which almost 90% are seen a single time; around 4% belongs to the top ten. This TCR came from a woman older than 75 with active or convalescent COVID-19. The sequencing sample was made of peripheral blood. The chain is built from TRBV27 and TRBJ2-3; the D gene is possibly TRBD2 (6 bases). This chain's CDR3 is CASSLRRRETQYF. Here the CDR3 DNA reads TGTGCCAGCAGTTTACGCCGGAGGGAGACGCAGTATTTT.